Below are 9 T cell receptor beta chains sequenced from a single sample in a study of OX40 agonist ivuxolimab in advanced cancers. The protocol was immunoSEQ multiplex PCR, while the TCRdb copy is restricted to in-frame clones and leaves out a portion. The repertoire holds 52,000 or so clones, with 85% to 95% as singletons. The starting material was CD4+ or CD8+ T cells sorted from blood, obtained in a trial of the OX40 agonist ivuxolimab. The receptor source for this set is an adult with an advanced solid tumor such as melanoma, head and neck, liver or kidney cancer.

The rearrangement uses TRBV7-9 and TRBJ2-2, with D perhaps TRBD1 or TRBD2 (5 bases each). The germline V gene has CDR1 SEHNR and CDR2 FQNEAQ (reference sequence). Between the trimmed V and J ends, which lost 2 bases and 1 base, there was a span of 11 bases. This CDR3 is built from 16 residues. The CDR3 region is CASSLTERGNTGELFF. In DNA, the CDR3 is TGTGCCAGCAGCTTAACGGAGAGGGGGAACACCGGGGAGCTGTTTTTT.

This chain links TRBV14 with TRBJ2-1; 9 bases line up with TRBD2. V lost 3 bases and J lost 4; bases outside the gene matches: 7. Germline V gene data show CDR1 as SGHDN and CDR2 as FVKESK. This CDR3 has 16 residues. This CDR3 reads CASSQYPGLAYNEQFF. CDR3 nucleotide sequence: TGTGCCAGCAGCCAGTACCCGGGACTAGCTTACAATGAGCAGTTCTTC.

The chain has TRBV6-6 and TRBJ2-5, with TRBD1 matching over 9 bases. CDR1 MNHNY and CDR2 SVGAGI come from the germline V gene (reference sequence). CDR3 size: 15 residues. V lost 2 bases to trimming and J lost 1 base; unmatched junction nucleotides: 2. The chain's CDR3 is CASSYGDRAQETQYF. CDR3 DNA sequence: TGTGCCAGCAGTTACGGGGACAGGGCCCAAGAGACCCAGTACTTC.

The gene calls are TRBV9 and TRBJ1-1; D is possibly TRBD1 (5 bases). Trimming left V 4 bases short and J 6 bases short, with 10 bases between. The CDR3 covers 12 residues. Germline assignment: CDR1 SGDLS and CDR2 YYNGEE. The CDR3 sequence is CASSKGLSEAFF. Written as DNA, the CDR3 is TGTGCCAGCAGCAAGGGACTTTCTGAAGCTTTCTTT.

This chain uses TRBV5-4 with TRBJ2-2; D possibly corresponds to TRBD1 (6 bases). Looked up from germline, CDR1 is SGHNT and CDR2 is YYREEE (reference sequence). V lost 4 bases, J lost 0 bases, and 10 bases lay in between. CDR3 length equals 15 residues. Here the CDR3 DNA reads TGTGCCAGCAGCCCAGGACAGACGAACACCGGGGAGCTGTTTTTT. Its protein product is CASSPGQTNTGELFF.

This clone has a single count. The V call is TRBV10-3, the J call TRBJ2-5, with a possible D match to TRBD1 (6 bases). The CDR3 consists of 13 residues. Trimming removed 4 bases from V and 4 bases from J, with 10 bases in between. The V gene's germline CDR1 is ENHRY and CDR2 SYGVKD. The CDR3 nucleotides read TGTGCCATCAGTGTGGTAGGGGGAGAGACCCAGTACTTC. Protein product: CAISVVGGETQYF.

The rearrangement uses TRBV28 and TRBJ2-3; TRBD2 matches 7 bases. The junction had 7 bases not matched to a gene; V was cut back by 4 bases and J by 3 bases. The CDR3 runs 15 residues. CDR1 and CDR2 (germline): MDHEN, SYDVKM. CDR3 loop: CASSSWTRQTDTQYF. The CDR3 DNA reads as TGTGCCAGCAGTTCTTGGACTAGGCAAACAGATACGCAGTATTTT.

The chain carries TRBV27 and TRBJ1-2, with 8 nucleotides matching TRBD1. Per germline, CDR1 MNHEY and CDR2 SMNVEV (reference sequence). Unmatched junction bases numbered 11, after V lost 5 bases and J lost 6 bases. CDR3 length: 15 amino acids. The CDR3 DNA sequence: TGTGCCAGCAGTGACTCCGGGACAGGCTATAATGGCTACACCTTC. This codes for CASSDSGTGYNGYTF.

The chain has TRBV19 and TRBJ2-1, with D unresolved. The CDR3 loop spans 12 amino acids. In germline, CDR1 is LNHDA, CDR2 SQIVND (reference sequence). Trimming removed 4 bases from V and 4 bases from J, with 5 bases in between. The chain's CDR3 is CASSTDYNEQFF. The CDR3 DNA sequence: TGTGCCAGTAGTACGGATTACAATGAGCAGTTCTTC.